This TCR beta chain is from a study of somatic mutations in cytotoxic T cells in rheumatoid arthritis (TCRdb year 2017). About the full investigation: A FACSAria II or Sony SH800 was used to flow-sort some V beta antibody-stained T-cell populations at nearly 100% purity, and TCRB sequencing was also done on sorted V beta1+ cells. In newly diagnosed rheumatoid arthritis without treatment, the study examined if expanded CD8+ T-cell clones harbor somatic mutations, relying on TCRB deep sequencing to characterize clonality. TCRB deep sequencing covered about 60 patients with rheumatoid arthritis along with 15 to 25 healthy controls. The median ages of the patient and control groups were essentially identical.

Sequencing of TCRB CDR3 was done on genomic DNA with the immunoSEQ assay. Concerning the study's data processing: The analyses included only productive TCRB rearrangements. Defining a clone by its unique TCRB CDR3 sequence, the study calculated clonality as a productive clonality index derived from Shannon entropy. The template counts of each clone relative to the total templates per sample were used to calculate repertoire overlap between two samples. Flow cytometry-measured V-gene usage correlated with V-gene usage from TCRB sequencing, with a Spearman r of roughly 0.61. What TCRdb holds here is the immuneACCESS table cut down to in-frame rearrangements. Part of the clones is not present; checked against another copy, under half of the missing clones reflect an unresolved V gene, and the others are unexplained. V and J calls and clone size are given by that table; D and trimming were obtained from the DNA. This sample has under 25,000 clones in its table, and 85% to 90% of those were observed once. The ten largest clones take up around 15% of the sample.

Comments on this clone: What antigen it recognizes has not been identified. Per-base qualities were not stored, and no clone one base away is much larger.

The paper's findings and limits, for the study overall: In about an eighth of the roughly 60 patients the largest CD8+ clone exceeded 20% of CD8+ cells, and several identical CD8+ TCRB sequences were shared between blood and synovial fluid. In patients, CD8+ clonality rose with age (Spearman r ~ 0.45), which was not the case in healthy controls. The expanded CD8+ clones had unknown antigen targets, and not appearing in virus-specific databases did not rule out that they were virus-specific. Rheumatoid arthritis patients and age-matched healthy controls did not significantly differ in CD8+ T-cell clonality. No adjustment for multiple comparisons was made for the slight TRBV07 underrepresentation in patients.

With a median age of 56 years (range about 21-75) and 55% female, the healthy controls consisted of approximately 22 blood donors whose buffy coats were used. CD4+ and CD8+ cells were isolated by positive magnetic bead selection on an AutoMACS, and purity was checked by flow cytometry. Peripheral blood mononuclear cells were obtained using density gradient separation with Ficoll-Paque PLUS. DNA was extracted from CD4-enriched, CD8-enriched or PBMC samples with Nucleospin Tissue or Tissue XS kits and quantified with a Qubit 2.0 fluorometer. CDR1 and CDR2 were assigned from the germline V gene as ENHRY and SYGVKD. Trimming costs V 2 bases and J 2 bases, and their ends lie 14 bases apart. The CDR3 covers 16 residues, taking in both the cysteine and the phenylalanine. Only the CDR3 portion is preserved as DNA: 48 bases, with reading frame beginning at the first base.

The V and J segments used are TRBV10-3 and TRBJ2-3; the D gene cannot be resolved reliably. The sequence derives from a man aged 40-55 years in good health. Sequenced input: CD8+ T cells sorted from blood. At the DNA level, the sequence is TGTGCCATCAGTGAGGTGGTGGGTGGTTTCACAGATACGCAGTATTTT. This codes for CAISEVVGGFTDTQYF.